These 22 T cell receptor beta chains originate from one sample sequenced in a study of T cell responses to AZD1222 COVID-19 vaccine. Measured with immunoSEQ multiplex PCR; TCRdb has only the in-frame clones, and not every one. This table has fewer than 150,000 clones, roughly 89% appearing once. The sequenced sample was peripheral blood, obtained on day 0 of AZD1222 vaccination. Receptors originate from an adult in good health.

V and J are TRBV7-6 and TRBJ1-1, with D uncertain. Trimming took 1 base from V and 8 from J, leaving 8 bases between them. This CDR3 region has 12 residues. Germline CDR1 and CDR2: SGHVS and FNYEAQ. Written as DNA, the CDR3 is TGTGCCAGCAGCTTAGGGAGGGAGGAAGCTTTCTTT. Amino acid sequence: CASSLGREEAFF. The complete variable domain, with remaining parts taken from reference TRBV7-6 and TRBJ1-1, reads GAGVSQSPRYKVTKRGQDVALRCDPISGHVSLYWYRQALGQGPEFLTYFNYEAQQDKSGLPNDRFSAERPEGSISTLTIQRTEQRDSAMYRCASSLGREEAFFGQGTRLTVV.

The genes are TRBV28 and TRBJ2-7, with 10 bases identical to TRBD2. V shed 4 bases, J shed 6 bases, and the junction held 6 bases outside the gene matches. This CDR3 spans 14 amino acids. Germline V gene sequence: CDR1 MDHEN, CDR2 SYDVKM. This chain's CDR3 is CASSSAGGPGEQYF. In nucleotides, the CDR3 is TGTGCCAGCAGTTCAGCGGGAGGGCCCGGCGAGCAGTACTTC.

The rearrangement joins TRBV27 to TRBJ1-5; TRBD1 is a possible D gene (5 bases). CDR1 MNHEY and CDR2 SMNVEV come from the germline V gene (reference sequence). Trimming pared 2 bases from V and 11 bases from J, leaving 13 bases between. The CDR3 is made up of 13 amino acids. This CDR3 reads CASSLEPGVAQHF. For the CDR3, the DNA is TGTGCCAGCAGTTTAGAGCCGGGGGTAGCCCAGCATTTT.

The chain uses TRBV7-6 and TRBJ2-1, with 9 bases lining up with TRBD2. V trimming: 1 base; J trimming: 5 bases; junction bases outside the gene matches: 3. The CDR3 consists of 15 residues. Germline-derived CDR1 and CDR2 are SGHVS and FNYEAQ. Here the CDR3 DNA reads TGTGCCAGCAGCTTAGAGCGGGGGGACAACAATGAGCAGTTCTTC. This encodes CASSLERGDNNEQFF.

The chain couples TRBV19 to TRBJ1-1; D unresolved. V lost 3 bases and J lost 2, with 40 bases in between. This CDR3 spans 24 amino acids. CDR1 is LNHDA, CDR2 SQIVND, per germline (reference sequence). The CDR3 coding sequence is TGTGCCAGTAGTATTTCTACCGCGAACGTCCCCCGCAGTCCCGCGCCAACAAACAACACTGAAGCTTTCTTT. It yields the protein CASSISTANVPRSPAPTNNTEAFF.

V is TRBV10-1 and J is TRBJ1-1; no reliable D call. V lost 3 bases, J lost 5 bases, and 13 bases lay in between. Per the germline V gene, CDR1 is WNHNN and CDR2 is SYGVQD (reference sequence). The CDR3 covers 14 residues. CDR3 in DNA: TGCGCCAGCAGTGAAGAGGGCGGGAGGACTGAAGCTTTCTTT. Encoded protein: CASSEEGGRTEAFF.

The rearrangement links TRBV6-5 to TRBJ2-2; D is possibly TRBD2 (5 bases). CDR3 length: 13 amino acids. Per the germline V gene, CDR1 is MNHEY and CDR2 is SVGAGI. Trimming pared 7 bases from V and 5 bases from J, leaving 11 bases between. This CDR3 is CASNQAGTGELFF. The CDR3 bases are TGTGCCAGCAACCAGGCGGGTACCGGGGAGCTGTTTTTT.

As DNA, the CDR3 is TGCAGCGTTGGAGGTCTCAATCAGCCCCAGCATTTT. It yields the protein CSVGGLNQPQHF. The chain uses TRBV29-1 and TRBJ1-5, with D hard to call. Germline CDR1 reads SQVTM; CDR2 reads ANQGSEA. CDR3 length equals 12 residues. V dropped 4 bases and J dropped 3 bases, with 7 bases sitting between them.

This clone has just one count. The chain carries TRBV15 and TRBJ1-1; 9 nucleotides line up with TRBD1. Germline trimming cut 1 base from V and 1 base from J; bases unmatched to any gene: 7. CDR1 and CDR2 (germline): LNHNV, YYDKDF (reference sequence). The CDR3 has 17 residues. For the CDR3, the DNA is TGTGCCACCAGCAGAGGACGGGCGACAGGGGGGAACACTGAAGCTTTCTTT. Amino acids: CATSRGRATGGNTEAFF. Full variable domain (outside the CDR3, taken from reference TRBV15 and TRBJ1-1): DAMVIQNPRYQVTQFGKPVTLSCSQTLNHNVMYWYQQKSSQAPKLLFHYYDKDFNNEADTPDNFQSRRPNTSFCFLDIRSPGLGDTAMYLCATSRGRATGGNTEAFFGQGTRLTVV.

In this sample, this clone turned up once. This sequence joins TRBV5-1 and TRBJ2-7, with D possibly being TRBD1 (6 bases). Germline V gives CDR1 SGHRS, CDR2 YFSETQ. Deletions cut 2 bases from V and 3 bases from J, with 24 bases between. The CDR3 sequence is 18 residues long. The CDR3 protein is CASSFGRLPGVSDYEQYF. CDR3 nucleotide sequence: TGCGCCAGCAGCTTTGGAAGACTCCCAGGGGTATCTGACTACGAGCAGTACTTC.

CDR3 protein: CASSSWDREDTQYF. In DNA, the CDR3 is TGTGCCAGCAGCTCCTGGGACAGGGAAGATACGCAGTATTTT. The chain carries TRBV3-1 (or the pseudogene TRBV3-2) and TRBJ2-3; TRBD1 matches 9 bases. Trimming cost V 5 bases and J 5 bases; bases outside gene matches: 5. Per the germline V gene, CDR1 is LGHDT and CDR2 is YNNKEL (reference sequence). The CDR3 is 14 residues long.

This chain connects TRBV19 to TRBJ1-2, with D perhaps matching TRBD1 (5 bases). There are 15 residues in the CDR3. V lost 7 bases and J lost 8, with 23 bases in between. Germline assignment: CDR1 LNHDA and CDR2 SQIVND (reference sequence). CDR3 residues: CASTDPRGTRGGYTF. The CDR3 region has the DNA TGTGCCAGTACGGACCCAAGGGGCACGCGAGGAGGCTACACCTTC. Using reference TRBV19 and TRBJ1-2 for the parts outside the CDR3, the full variable domain is DGGITQSPKYLFRKEGQNVTLSCEQNLNHDAMYWYRQDPGQGLRLIYYSQIVNDFQKGDIAEGYSVSREKKESFPLTVTSAQKNPTAFYLCASTDPRGTRGGYTFGSGTRLTVV.

The chain has TRBV27 and TRBJ1-3; TRBD1 agrees at 9 bases. This CDR3 spans 17 amino acids. Germline V lookup: CDR1 MNHEY, CDR2 SMNVEV (reference sequence). J was trimmed by 1 base and V by 3 bases; bases with no gene match: 7. DNA for the CDR3: TGTGCCAGCAGTTTGAACAGGGGGCTTAGTTCTGGAAACACCATATATTTT. It specifies CASSLNRGLSSGNTIYF.

The rearrangement joins TRBV19 to TRBJ1-5; 7 bases line up with TRBD1. Germline V gene data show CDR1 as LNHDA and CDR2 as SQIVND (reference sequence). V was pared by 2 bases and J by 4 bases, with 5 bases of the junction left unmatched. The CDR3 is made up of 15 amino acids. In DNA form, the CDR3 reads TGTGCCAGTAGTATAAAAGGGACAGAAAATCAGCCCCAGCATTTT. Protein sequence: CASSIKGTENQPQHF. Looking up the rest from reference TRBV19 and TRBJ1-5 gives the full variable domain: DGGITQSPKYLFRKEGQNVTLSCEQNLNHDAMYWYRQDPGQGLRLIYYSQIVNDFQKGDIAEGYSVSREKKESFPLTVTSAQKNPTAFYLCASSIKGTENQPQHFGDGTRLSIL.

This sequence joins TRBV10-2 and TRBJ2-4, with D possibly matching TRBD2 (6 bases). The CDR3 length is 11 residues. Trimming left V 7 bases short and J 8 bases short, with 9 bases between. CDR1 is WSHSY, CDR2 SAAADI, per germline. In DNA form, the CDR3 reads TGCGCCAGCACCAGGGAGGACATTCAGTACTTC. It is translated as CASTREDIQYF.

The V gene is TRBV9, the J gene TRBJ1-6; D perhaps matches TRBD1 (5 bases). V dropped 3 bases and J dropped 12 bases, with 16 bases sitting between them. The CDR3 runs to 14 residues. Germline values: CDR1 SGDLS, CDR2 YYNGEE. The CDR3 here is CASSEPPSGGPLHF. CDR3 in DNA: TGTGCCAGCAGCGAGCCCCCTTCCGGGGGACCCCTCCACTTT.

This chain joins TRBV3-1 (or the pseudogene TRBV3-2) and TRBJ2-1; D is ambiguous. The CDR3 has 15 amino acids. V lost 4 bases and J 1 base, leaving 11 bases between the germline ends. Germline values: CDR1 LGHDT, CDR2 YNNKEL (reference sequence). CDR3 amino acids: CASSRSTLSYNEQFF. DNA for the CDR3: TGTGCCAGCAGCCGATCTACCCTATCCTACAATGAGCAGTTCTTC.

V gene TRBV7-9 combines with J gene TRBJ2-5, with no clear D. V was clipped by 0 bases and J by 1 base, with 3 bases between them. Germline V lookup: CDR1 SEHNR, CDR2 FQNEAQ (reference sequence). The length of the CDR3 is 13 residues. The DNA of the CDR3 is TGTGCCAGCAGCTTAGCATCCCAAGAGACCCAGTACTTC. Its protein product is CASSLASQETQYF.

The chain links TRBV11-2 to TRBJ1-3, with D uncertain. The CDR3 is made up of 12 amino acids. In germline, CDR1 is SGHAT, CDR2 FQNNGV. Deletions cut 2 bases from V and 2 bases from J, with 1 base between. This chain's CDR3 is CASSLTGNTIYF. The DNA for the CDR3 is TGTGCCAGCAGCTTAACTGGAAACACCATATATTTT.

The chain is built from TRBV15 and TRBJ2-1; 7 positions agree with TRBD2. The CDR3 sequence is 15 residues long. Germline CDR1 LNHNV, CDR2 YYDKDF (reference sequence). V shed 8 bases, J shed 0 bases, and the junction held 7 bases outside the gene matches. CDR3 bases: TGTGCCACCCTGGGAGGGCGGAGCTCCTACAATGAGCAGTTCTTC. Translation: CATLGGRSSYNEQFF.

This chain uses TRBV5-1 with TRBJ1-6, with a possible D match to TRBD1 (5 bases). Germline-derived CDR1 and CDR2 are SGHRS and YFSETQ. This CDR3 is built from 16 residues. Trimming left V 1 base short and J 6 bases short, with 14 bases between. CDR3 sequence reads: CASSLRLGVPNSPLHF. CDR3 nucleotides: TGCGCCAGCAGCTTGCGTTTGGGGGTCCCTAATTCACCCCTCCACTTT.

A remark on this clone: One end of the junction is discordant with germline, which a read error may explain. The rearrangement joins TRBV6-1 to TRBJ2-4; 7 bases line up with TRBD1. Germline CDR1 is MNHNS and CDR2 is SASEGT. The CDR3 is 15 residues long. CDR3 loop: CASSEALRPGQDKHF. The CDR3 DNA follows: TGTGCCAGCAGTGAAGCGCTCCGGCCCGGACAGGACAAACACTTC.